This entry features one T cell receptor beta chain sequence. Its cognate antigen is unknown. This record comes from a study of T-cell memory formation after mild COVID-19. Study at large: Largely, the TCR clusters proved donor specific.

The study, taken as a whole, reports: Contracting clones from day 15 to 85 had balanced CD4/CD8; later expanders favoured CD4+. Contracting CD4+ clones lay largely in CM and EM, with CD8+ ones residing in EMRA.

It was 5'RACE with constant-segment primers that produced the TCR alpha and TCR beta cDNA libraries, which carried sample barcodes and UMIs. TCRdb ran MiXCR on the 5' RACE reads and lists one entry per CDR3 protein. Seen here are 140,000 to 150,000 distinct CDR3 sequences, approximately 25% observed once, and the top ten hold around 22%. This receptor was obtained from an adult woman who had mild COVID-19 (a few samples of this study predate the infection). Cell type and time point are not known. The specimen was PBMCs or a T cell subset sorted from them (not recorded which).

The CDR3 DNA reads as TGTGCCAGCAGCCCGCGAGCTGACGAGGGGATTTGGAAACAGTACTTC. This sequence encodes CASSPRADEGIWKQYF. V usage is TRBV7-8 and J usage is TRBJ2-7, with D tentatively TRBD1 or TRBD2 (5 bases each). The CDR3 spans 16 residues. Between the trimmed V and J ends, which lost 5 bases and 10 bases, there was a span of 27 bases. Per germline, CDR1 SGHVS and CDR2 FQNEAQ.